This T cell receptor (beta chain) was identified in a study of blood T cell repertoires in COVID-19. Study-level background: Samples came from the United States, Italy and Spain, spanning acute and convalescent COVID-19.

Assay: immunoSEQ multiplex PCR; the TCRdb copy retains only in-frame clones and omits some. Among approximately 60,000 clones listed, around 76% were seen once. The CDR3 has 14 amino acids. CDR1 is LNHDA, CDR2 SQIVND, per germline (reference sequence). V lost 5 bases, J lost 7 bases, and 15 bases lay in between. The J gene is TRBJ1-5, the V gene TRBV19, with no clear D. Sequencing used peripheral blood. The sequence was obtained from a human donor in a cohort sampled during active COVID-19. The CDR3, as DNA: TGTGCCAGTAGTCCCCTTGGAGCCGGGCAGCCCCAGCATTTT. This sequence encodes CASSPLGAGQPQHF.